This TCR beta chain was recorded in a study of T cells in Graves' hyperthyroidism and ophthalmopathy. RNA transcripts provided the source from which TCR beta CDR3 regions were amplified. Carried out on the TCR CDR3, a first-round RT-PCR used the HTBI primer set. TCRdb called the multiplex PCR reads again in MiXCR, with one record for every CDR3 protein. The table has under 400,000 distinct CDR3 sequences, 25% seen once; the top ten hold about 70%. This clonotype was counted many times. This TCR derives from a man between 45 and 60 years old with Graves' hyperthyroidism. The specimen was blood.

CDR3 sequence: CASSQLKPDEQFF. The CDR3 DNA reads TGTGCCAGCAGCCAACTAAAACCCGATGAGCAGTTCTTC. V gene TRBV7-9 combines with J gene TRBJ2-1; D ambiguous. CDR1 is SEHNR, CDR2 FQNEAQ, per germline (reference sequence). This CDR3 has 13 amino acids. Trimming pared 5 bases from V and 8 bases from J, leaving 13 bases between.